These 32 T cell receptor beta chains originate from one sample sequenced in a study of blood T cell repertoires in COVID-19. TCRdb's table, derived via immunoSEQ multiplex PCR, lists solely in-frame clones and lacks some. The repertoire has about 210,000 clones, 86% of them found once; the top ten carry under 30%. The sample comprised PBMCs or T cells enriched from blood (not recorded which). The receptors stem from a woman aged 40 to 55 in a cohort exposed to, infected with or recovered from COVID-19 (not recorded which).

The V call is TRBV7-9, the J call TRBJ1-5, with D uncertain. V was trimmed by 3 bases and J by 0 bases, leaving 12 bases between them. Germline V CDR1 and CDR2: SEHNR, FQNEAQ (reference sequence). CDR3 size: 16 residues. Written as DNA, the CDR3 is TGTGCCAGCAGCTTTTTTCCAGGTCCTAGCAATCAGCCCCAGCATTTT. Translated, it gives CASSFFPGPSNQPQHF.

The chain combines TRBV5-6 with TRBJ2-5; 12 bases agree with TRBD2. Germline V lookup: CDR1 SGHDT, CDR2 YYEEEE. The CDR3 is 15 residues long. V shed 3 bases, J shed 4 bases, and the junction held 4 bases outside the gene matches. CDR3 region: CASSSLAGGVETQYF. The CDR3 DNA is TGTGCCAGCAGCTCACTAGCGGGGGGAGTAGAGACCCAGTACTTC.

The chain is built from TRBV9 and TRBJ2-5; 9 bases map to TRBD2. The V gene end was trimmed by 3 bases and the J gene end by 5 bases; junction bases not matched to a gene: 8. CDR3 length equals 15 residues. Looked up from germline, CDR1 is SGDLS and CDR2 is YYNGEE. The CDR3 is CASSASGTSSETQYF. CDR3 DNA: TGTGCCAGCAGCGCCTCCGGGACTAGCTCGGAGACCCAGTACTTC.

The CDR3 loop is CASKERGNTDTQYF. The CDR3 DNA is TGTGCCAGCAAGGAGCGGGGGAACACAGATACGCAGTATTTT. This sequence joins TRBV2 and TRBJ2-3; TRBD2 matches at 8 bases. CDR3 length: 14 residues. The junction had 5 bases not matched to a gene; V was cut back by 7 bases and J by 2 bases. Germline values: CDR1 SNHLY, CDR2 FYNNEI.

Concerning this clone: Other DNA sequences in the same sample also yield this CDR3. V usage is TRBV5-1 and J usage is TRBJ2-7; TRBD1 aligns across 9 bases. CDR3 size: 14 residues. Germline CDR1 is SGHRS and CDR2 is YFSETQ. J lost 1 base, V lost 4 bases, and 3 bases had no gene match. The CDR3, as DNA: TGCGCCAGCAGCCCGGACAGGGGTTCCTACGAGCAGTACTTC. Translated: CASSPDRGSYEQYF.

This clone was seen once. The chain couples TRBV4-3 to TRBJ1-3, with 10 nucleotides matching TRBD1. Unmatched junction bases numbered 9, after V lost 0 bases and J lost 4 bases. The CDR3 length is 18 residues. Germline CDR1 LGHNA, CDR2 YSLEER. The CDR3 here is CASSQDRRGQGPGNTIYF. The CDR3 DNA is TGCGCCAGCAGCCAAGATAGGAGGGGACAGGGGCCCGGAAACACCATATATTTT.

The chain joins TRBV9 to TRBJ1-4; no clear D gene. Trimming took 4 bases from V and 0 from J, leaving 10 bases between them. CDR1 and CDR2 from the germline V gene are SGDLS and YYNGEE. The CDR3 consists of 15 residues. CDR3 sequence reads: CASSSTLTTNEKLFF. The CDR3 DNA is TGTGCCAGCAGCTCTACGTTGACAACTAATGAAAAACTGTTTTTT.

This chain joins TRBV28 and TRBJ1-5; TRBD1 might be the D (6 bases). The V gene lost 5 bases and the J gene lost 3 bases, with 14 bases spanning the gap. The CDR3 covers 15 residues. Germline V gives CDR1 MDHEN, CDR2 SYDVKM. CDR3 amino acids: CASSASRGDNQPQHF. The CDR3 DNA sequence: TGTGCCAGCAGTGCTAGCAGGGGTGACAATCAGCCCCAGCATTTT.

The chain uses TRBV7-2 and TRBJ2-2; maybe TRBD1 (6 bases). V was trimmed by 2 bases and J by 3 bases, leaving 10 bases between them. The germline V gene encodes CDR1 SGHTA and CDR2 FQGNSA. The CDR3 length is 15 residues. As DNA, the CDR3 is TGTGCCAGCAGCTTAAACAGGGCTGACACCGGGGAGCTGTTTTTT. Amino acids: CASSLNRADTGELFF.

This chain uses TRBV11-2 with TRBJ2-1; no firm D call. The CDR3 totals 11 residues. Germline lookup yields CDR1 SGHAT and CDR2 FQNNGV. V was cut by 5 bases and J by 6 bases, with 5 bases left in between. Written as DNA, the CDR3 is TGTGCCAGCAGCCACTTCAATGAGCAGTTCTTC. This translates into CASSHFNEQFF.

The rearrangement uses TRBV7-9 and TRBJ1-1; 10 bases align to TRBD1. The V gene end was trimmed by 3 bases and the J gene end by 4 bases; junction bases not matched to a gene: 2. CDR3 length: 14 residues. Looked up from germline, CDR1 is SEHNR and CDR2 is FQNEAQ (reference sequence). The CDR3, as DNA: TGTGCCAGCAGCTTCGGGACAGGGGTCACTGAAGCTTTCTTT. As protein: CASSFGTGVTEAFF.

In its sample, this clone was seen a few times. The chain combines TRBV7-8 with TRBJ1-2, with 7 nucleotides matching TRBD1. Trimming removed 5 bases from V and 2 bases from J; junction bases left unmatched: 8. CDR3 length: 15 amino acids. CDR1 is SGHVS and CDR2 is FQNEAQ in the germline V gene. CDR3: CASSQPGQTNYGYTF. DNA for the CDR3: TGTGCCAGCAGCCAGCCGGGACAGACCAACTATGGCTACACCTTC.

The V gene is TRBV4-1, the J gene TRBJ1-3; TRBD1 might be the D (6 bases). From germline, CDR1 is MGHRA and CDR2 YSYEKL. The V end was cut by 3 bases, the J end by 0 bases, with 15 bases between. CDR3 length equals 17 residues. The CDR3 reads CASSQIPGAPSGNTIYF. CDR3 DNA sequence: TGCGCCAGCAGCCAGATTCCAGGGGCCCCCTCTGGAAACACCATATATTTT.

The chain carries TRBV7-9 and TRBJ2-2; 13 bases fit TRBD2. Unmatched junction bases numbered 9, after V lost 5 bases and J lost 0 bases. The CDR3 covers 19 residues. Germline CDR1 is SEHNR and CDR2 is FQNEAQ (reference sequence). The CDR3 DNA sequence: TGTGCCAGCAGCCCCGGGACTAGCGGGACCGATGCGAACACCGGGGAGCTGTTTTTT. Translation: CASSPGTSGTDANTGELFF.

The rearrangement joins TRBV10-3 to TRBJ1-1; D is perhaps TRBD1 (5 bases). The CDR3 runs to 13 residues. Germline V gives CDR1 ENHRY, CDR2 SYGVKD. V lost 3 bases and J lost 7, with 12 bases in between. CDR3: CAISDLGPREAFF. DNA of the CDR3: TGTGCCATCAGTGATCTGGGGCCGCGTGAAGCTTTCTTT.

The chain has TRBV15 and TRBJ2-3, with 7 bases aligning to TRBD1. Germline CDR1 and CDR2: LNHNV and YYDKDF (reference sequence). J gave up 5 bases and V 3 bases, and 2 bases lay outside the gene matches. The CDR3 loop spans 13 amino acids. The CDR3 reads CATSSRQGDTQYF. The CDR3 DNA is TGTGCCACCAGCAGCCGACAGGGAGATACGCAGTATTTT.

This sequence joins TRBV19 and TRBJ1-1; D may be TRBD1 (5 bases). This CDR3 spans 15 amino acids. With 7 bases removed from V and 2 bases from J, the gap between germline ends came to 17 bases. From germline, CDR1 is LNHDA and CDR2 SQIVND (reference sequence). In DNA form, the CDR3 reads TGTGCCAGTAAATGGGGGACGGGGGACAACACTGAAGCTTTCTTT. This translates into CASKWGTGDNTEAFF.

The chain recombines TRBV27 with TRBJ1-5, with TRBD1 as a possible D gene (6 bases). Trimming shortened V by 8 bases and J by 2 bases, and 16 bases separated the two germline ends. Germline V gene lookup returns CDR1 MNHEY and CDR2 SMNVEV (reference sequence). The CDR3 consists of 15 residues. CDR3 DNA sequence: TGTGCCAGCCGGGCGGCAGCAGGGGGCAATCAGCCCCAGCATTTT. This codes for CASRAAAGGNQPQHF.

The rearrangement joins TRBV4-1 to TRBJ1-1, with 7 bases lining up with TRBD1. CDR3 length equals 16 residues. The germline gives CDR1 MGHRA, CDR2 YSYEKL. The V gene end was trimmed by 4 bases and the J gene end by 4 bases; junction bases not matched to a gene: 12. CDR3 DNA sequence: TGCGCCAGCAGCCCCAACCGGGGCAGGGGGAGCACTGAAGCTTTCTTT. This codes for CASSPNRGRGSTEAFF.

The chain couples TRBV7-9 to TRBJ1-1; 8 bases are a match to TRBD1. With 7 bases clipped from V and 7 bases from J, the junction kept 20 bases outside the gene matches. The CDR3 consists of 17 residues. Germline lookup yields CDR1 SEHNR and CDR2 FQNEAQ (reference sequence). The CDR3 DNA reads TGTGCCAGCACTCCCTTGGGAGGCCGGACAGGGAGTTTTGAAGCTTTCTTT. Translation: CASTPLGGRTGSFEAFF.

This chain links TRBV5-6 with TRBJ2-2, with 8 bases matching TRBD1. V lost 0 bases to trimming and J lost 1 base; unmatched junction nucleotides: 2. The CDR3 is 16 residues long. The germline V gene encodes CDR1 SGHDT and CDR2 YYEEEE. CDR3 region: CASSLVGTGNTGELFF. Here the CDR3 DNA reads TGTGCCAGCAGCTTGGTAGGGACAGGGAACACCGGGGAGCTGTTTTTT.

The CDR3 DNA reads TGTGCCAGCAGTGATCGAGCGTCTAATGAGCAGTTCTTC. This codes for CASSDRASNEQFF. V usage is TRBV2 and J usage is TRBJ2-1; no definite D call. CDR1 SNHLY and CDR2 FYNNEI come from the germline V gene. CDR3 length: 13 amino acids. V shed 3 bases and J shed 7 bases, with 10 bases lying between them.

This chain joins TRBV27 and TRBJ2-7, with a tentative D call TRBD2 (6 bases). Germline V gene data show CDR1 as MNHEY and CDR2 as SMNVEV (reference sequence). Trimming took 2 bases from V and 3 from J, leaving 11 bases between them. This CDR3 has 14 amino acids. DNA for the CDR3: TGTGCCAGCAGTTTAGGGCGGGGAATCTACGAGCAGTACTTC. It encodes CASSLGRGIYEQYF.

CDR3 sequence: CASSPSSRSYNEQFF. The CDR3 nucleotides are TGTGCCAGCAGCCCCTCCTCGAGGTCCTACAATGAGCAGTTCTTC. The rearrangement joins TRBV9 to TRBJ2-1; no reliable D call. The CDR3 is 15 residues long. The germline CDR1 and CDR2 sequences are SGDLS and YYNGEE. V was pared by 4 bases and J by 1 base, with 12 bases between. The complete variable domain, with remaining parts taken from reference TRBV9 and TRBJ2-1, reads DSGVTQTPKHLITATGQRVTLRCSPRSGDLSVYWYQQSLDQGLQFLIQYYNGEERAKGNILERFSAQQFPDLHSELNLSSLELGDSALYFCASSPSSRSYNEQFFGPGTRLTVL.

The rearrangement uses TRBV19 and TRBJ2-7; 8 nucleotides align to TRBD1. The V gene end was trimmed by 5 bases and the J gene end by 0 bases; junction bases not matched to a gene: 12. Germline lookup yields CDR1 LNHDA and CDR2 SQIVND (reference sequence). CDR3 size: 17 residues. CDR3 protein: CASSQTGARLSSYEQYF. Written as DNA, the CDR3 is TGTGCCAGTAGTCAGACAGGGGCCCGGTTAAGCTCCTACGAGCAGTACTTC.

V is TRBV4-3 and J is TRBJ2-7; tentative D call: TRBD1 (6 bases). The germline V gene has CDR1 LGHNA and CDR2 YSLEER. Between the trimmed V and J ends, which lost 3 bases and 3 bases, there was a span of 12 bases. There are 14 residues in the CDR3. The CDR3 here is CASSHSDRDYEQYF. For the CDR3, the DNA is TGCGCCAGCAGCCACTCGGACAGAGACTACGAGCAGTACTTC.

The chain carries TRBV2 and TRBJ1-5, with D unclear. This CDR3 has 14 residues. The germline V gene encodes CDR1 SNHLY and CDR2 FYNNEI. Trimming stripped 5 bases from V and 7 bases from J, with 15 bases between. CDR3 region: CASSTRRVVQPQHF. Here the CDR3 DNA reads TGTGCCAGCAGTACGAGACGGGTTGTGCAGCCCCAGCATTTT.

This clone was seen more than once but under ten times. The chain combines TRBV5-5 with TRBJ1-3; perhaps TRBD1 as D (5 bases). This CDR3 spans 16 amino acids. The germline gives CDR1 SGHKS, CDR2 YYEKEE (reference sequence). V was pared by 4 bases and J by 0 bases, with 14 bases between. The CDR3 reads CASSLDSFYSGNTIYF. The CDR3 bases are TGTGCCAGCAGCCTAGACAGTTTTTACTCTGGAAACACCATATATTTT.

The table lists this clone with a count of one. The J gene is TRBJ1-1, the V gene TRBV29-1; 9 bases fit TRBD1. V lost 3 bases and J lost 4; bases outside the gene matches: 3. There are 13 residues in the CDR3. Germline CDR1 reads SQVTM; CDR2 reads ANQGSEA. CDR3 protein: CSVDGTGPTEAFF. The CDR3 nucleotides read TGCAGCGTTGACGGGACAGGGCCCACTGAAGCTTTCTTT.

V and J are TRBV3-1 (or the pseudogene TRBV3-2) and TRBJ2-3; TRBD2 matches 11 bases. CDR1 and CDR2 from the germline V gene are LGHDT and YNNKEL (reference sequence). The CDR3 consists of 17 residues. Trimming took 1 base from V and 2 from J; bases not matched to a gene: 5. The DNA for the CDR3 is TGTGCCAGCAGCCAAGCTAGCGGGGGGCCCGACACAGATACGCAGTATTTT. Its protein product is CASSQASGGPDTDTQYF.

This chain connects TRBV6-2 or TRBV6-3 to TRBJ1-2; D is undetermined. This CDR3 spans 12 amino acids. Germline lookup yields CDR1 MNHEY and CDR2 SVGEGT. Trimming pared 0 bases from V and 7 bases from J, leaving 6 bases between. Here the CDR3 DNA reads TGTGCCAGCAGTTACTCTGGCCCTGGCTACACCTTC. It specifies CASSYSGPGYTF.

This chain joins TRBV5-1 and TRBJ1-4; 8 bases are a match to TRBD1. Germline values: CDR1 SGHRS, CDR2 YFSETQ. V was pared by 4 bases and J by 6 bases, with 8 bases of the junction left unmatched. There are 15 residues in the CDR3. CDR3 in amino acids: CASSNRDRMDEKLFF. The CDR3 DNA follows: TGCGCCAGCAGCAACAGGGACAGGATGGATGAAAAACTGTTTTTT.